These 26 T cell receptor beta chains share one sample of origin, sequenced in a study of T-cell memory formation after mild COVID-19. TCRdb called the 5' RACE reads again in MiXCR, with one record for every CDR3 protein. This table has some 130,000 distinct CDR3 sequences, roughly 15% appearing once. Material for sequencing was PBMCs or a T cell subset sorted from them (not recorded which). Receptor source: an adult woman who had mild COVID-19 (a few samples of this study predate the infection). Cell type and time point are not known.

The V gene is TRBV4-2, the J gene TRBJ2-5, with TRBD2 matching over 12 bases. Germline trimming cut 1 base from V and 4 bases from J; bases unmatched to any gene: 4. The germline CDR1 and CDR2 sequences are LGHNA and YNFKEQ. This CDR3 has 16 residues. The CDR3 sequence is CASSQALAGGGETQYF. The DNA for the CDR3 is TGTGCCAGCAGCCAAGCCCTAGCGGGAGGGGGAGAGACCCAGTACTTC.

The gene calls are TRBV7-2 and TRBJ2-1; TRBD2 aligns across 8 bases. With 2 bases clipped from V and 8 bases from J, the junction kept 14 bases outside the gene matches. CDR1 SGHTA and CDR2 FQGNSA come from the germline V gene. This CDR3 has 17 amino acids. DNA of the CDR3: TGTGCCAGCAGCTTAAGCCGGGTGGGGCTAGCGGGCTATGAGCAGTTCTTC. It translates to CASSLSRVGLAGYEQFF.

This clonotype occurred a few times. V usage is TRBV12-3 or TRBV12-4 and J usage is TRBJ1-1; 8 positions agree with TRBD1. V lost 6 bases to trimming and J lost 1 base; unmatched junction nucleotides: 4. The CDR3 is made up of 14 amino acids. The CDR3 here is CASSGQGGNTEAFF. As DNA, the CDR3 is TGTGCCAGCAGCGGACAGGGAGGGAACACTGAAGCTTTCTTT.

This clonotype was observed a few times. CDR3: CSATGGPGGSQSYEQYF. CDR3 nucleotides: TGCAGTGCAACCGGGGGACCGGGCGGGAGCCAGTCCTACGAGCAGTACTTC. The chain employs TRBV20-1 and TRBJ2-7; 7 bases match TRBD2. Trimming at V came to 6 bases and at J to 1 base, leaving 18 bases not matched to a gene. The CDR3 length is 17 residues. The germline V gene encodes CDR1 DFQATT and CDR2 SNEGSKA (reference sequence).

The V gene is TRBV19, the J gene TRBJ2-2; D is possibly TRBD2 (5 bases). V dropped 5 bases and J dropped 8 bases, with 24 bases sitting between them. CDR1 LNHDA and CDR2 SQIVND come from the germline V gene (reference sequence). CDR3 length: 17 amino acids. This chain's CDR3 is CASSRSPGRGIAGELFF. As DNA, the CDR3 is TGTGCCAGTAGTCGGAGTCCGGGCCGAGGGATTGCGGGGGAGCTGTTTTTT.

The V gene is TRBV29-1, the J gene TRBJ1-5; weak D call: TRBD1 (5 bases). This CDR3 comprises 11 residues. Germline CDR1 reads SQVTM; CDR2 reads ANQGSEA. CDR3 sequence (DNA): TGCCCCAGGGAGCGCGATCAGCCCCAGCATTTT. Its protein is CPRERDQPQHF.

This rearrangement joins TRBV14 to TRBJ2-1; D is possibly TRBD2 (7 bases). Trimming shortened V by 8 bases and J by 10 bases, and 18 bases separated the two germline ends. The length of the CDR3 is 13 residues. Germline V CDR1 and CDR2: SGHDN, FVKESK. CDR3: CASAGAPAGEQFF. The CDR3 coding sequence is TGTGCCAGCGCGGGGGCCCCGGCTGGCGAGCAGTTCTTC.

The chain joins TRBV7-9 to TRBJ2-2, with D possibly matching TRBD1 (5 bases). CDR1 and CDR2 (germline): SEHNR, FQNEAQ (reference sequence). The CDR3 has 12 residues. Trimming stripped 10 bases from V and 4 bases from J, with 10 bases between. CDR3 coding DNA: TGTGCCACCAGGGAAGGCACCGGGGAGCTGTTTTTT. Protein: CATREGTGELFF.

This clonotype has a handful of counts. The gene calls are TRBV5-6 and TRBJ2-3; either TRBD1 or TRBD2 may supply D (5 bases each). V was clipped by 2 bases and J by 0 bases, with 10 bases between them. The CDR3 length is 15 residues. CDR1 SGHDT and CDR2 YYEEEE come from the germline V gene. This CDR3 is CASSFLGASTDTQYF. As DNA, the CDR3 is TGTGCCAGCAGCTTCCTCGGGGCTAGCACAGATACGCAGTATTTT.

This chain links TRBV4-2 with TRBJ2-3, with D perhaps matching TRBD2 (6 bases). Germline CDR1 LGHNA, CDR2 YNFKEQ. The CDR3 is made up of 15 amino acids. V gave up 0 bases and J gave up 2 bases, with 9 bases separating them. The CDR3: CASSQDAGNTDTQYF. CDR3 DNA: TGTGCCAGCAGCCAAGACGCGGGAAACACAGATACGCAGTATTTT.

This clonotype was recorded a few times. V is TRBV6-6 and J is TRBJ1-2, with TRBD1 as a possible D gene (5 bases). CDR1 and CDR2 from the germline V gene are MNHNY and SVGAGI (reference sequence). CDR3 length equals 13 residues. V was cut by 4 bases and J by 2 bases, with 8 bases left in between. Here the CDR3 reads CASSSQENYGYTF. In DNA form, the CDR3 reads TGTGCCAGCAGTTCACAGGAAAACTATGGCTACACCTTC.

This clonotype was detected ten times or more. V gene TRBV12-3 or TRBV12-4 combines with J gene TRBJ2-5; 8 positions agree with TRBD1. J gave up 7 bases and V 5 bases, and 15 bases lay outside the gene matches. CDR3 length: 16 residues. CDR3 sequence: CASSIARAGGGWTQYF. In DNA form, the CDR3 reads TGTGCCAGCAGTATCGCCAGGGCAGGGGGCGGGTGGACCCAGTACTTC.

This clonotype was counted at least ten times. This CDR3 is CASSLGPNYEQYF. As DNA, the CDR3 is TGTGCCAGCAGTTTAGGACCGAACTACGAGCAGTACTTC. V usage is TRBV12-3 or TRBV12-4 and J usage is TRBJ2-7; no clear D gene. The CDR3 has 13 residues. Trimming removed 1 base at V and 3 bases at J, with 7 bases between.

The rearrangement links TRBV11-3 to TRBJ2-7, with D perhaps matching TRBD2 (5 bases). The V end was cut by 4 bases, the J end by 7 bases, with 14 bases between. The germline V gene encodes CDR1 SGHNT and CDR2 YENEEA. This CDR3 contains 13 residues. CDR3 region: CASSSPRTWEQYF. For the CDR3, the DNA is TGTGCCAGCAGCTCCCCTAGGACTTGGGAGCAGTACTTC.

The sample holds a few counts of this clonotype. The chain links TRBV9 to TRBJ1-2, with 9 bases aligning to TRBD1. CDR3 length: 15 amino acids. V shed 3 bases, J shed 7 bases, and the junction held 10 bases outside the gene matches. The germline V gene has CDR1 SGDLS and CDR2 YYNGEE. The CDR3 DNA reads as TGTGCCAGCAGCGCGACCACAGGGGGCGAGGGTGGCTACACCTTC. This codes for CASSATTGGEGGYTF.

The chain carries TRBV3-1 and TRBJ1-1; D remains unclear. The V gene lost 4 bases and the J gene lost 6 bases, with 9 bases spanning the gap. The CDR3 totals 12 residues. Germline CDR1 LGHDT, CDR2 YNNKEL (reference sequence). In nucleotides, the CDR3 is TGTGCCAGCAGCCTTCCTGGGTCTGAAGCTTTCTTT. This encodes CASSLPGSEAFF.

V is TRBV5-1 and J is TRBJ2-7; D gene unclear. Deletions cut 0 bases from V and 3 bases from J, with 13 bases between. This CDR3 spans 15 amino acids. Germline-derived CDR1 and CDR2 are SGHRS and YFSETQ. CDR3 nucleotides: TGCGCCAGCAGCTTGGGGCTACTCCAAAACTACGAGCAGTACTTC. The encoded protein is CASSLGLLQNYEQYF.

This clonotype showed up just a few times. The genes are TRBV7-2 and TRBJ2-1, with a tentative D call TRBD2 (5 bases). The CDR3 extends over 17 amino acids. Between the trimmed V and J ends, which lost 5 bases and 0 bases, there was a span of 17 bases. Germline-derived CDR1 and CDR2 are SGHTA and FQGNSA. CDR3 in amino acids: CASSPKRESISYNEQFF. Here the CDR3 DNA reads TGTGCCAGCAGCCCAAAGAGGGAATCGATCTCCTACAATGAGCAGTTCTTC.

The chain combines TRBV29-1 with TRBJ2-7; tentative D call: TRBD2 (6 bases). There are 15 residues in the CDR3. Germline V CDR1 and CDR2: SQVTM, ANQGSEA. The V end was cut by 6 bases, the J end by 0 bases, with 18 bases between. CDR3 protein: CSVLEVGSGSYEQYF. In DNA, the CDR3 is TGCAGCGTCTTGGAAGTAGGTAGCGGCTCCTACGAGCAGTACTTC.

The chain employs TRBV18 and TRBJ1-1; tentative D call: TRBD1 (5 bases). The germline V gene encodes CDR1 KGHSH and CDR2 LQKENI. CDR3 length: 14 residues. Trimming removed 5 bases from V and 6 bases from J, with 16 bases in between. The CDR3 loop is CASSRAGTLSEAFF. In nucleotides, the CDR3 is TGTGCCAGCTCAAGGGCAGGGACTTTATCTGAAGCTTTCTTT.

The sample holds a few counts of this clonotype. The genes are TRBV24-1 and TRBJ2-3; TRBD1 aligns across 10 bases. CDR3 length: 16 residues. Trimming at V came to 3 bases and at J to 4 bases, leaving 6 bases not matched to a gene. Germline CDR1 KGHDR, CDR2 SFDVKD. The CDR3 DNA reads TGTGCCACCAGTGATACGACAGGGGGCTGGTCAGATACGCAGTATTTT. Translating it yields CATSDTTGGWSDTQYF.

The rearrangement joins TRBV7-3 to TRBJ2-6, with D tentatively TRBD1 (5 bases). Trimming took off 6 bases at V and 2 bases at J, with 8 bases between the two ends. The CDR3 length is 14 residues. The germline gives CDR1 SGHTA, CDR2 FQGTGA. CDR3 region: CASSTGTGANVLTF. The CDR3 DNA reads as TGTGCCAGCAGTACAGGAACTGGGGCCAACGTCCTGACTTTC.

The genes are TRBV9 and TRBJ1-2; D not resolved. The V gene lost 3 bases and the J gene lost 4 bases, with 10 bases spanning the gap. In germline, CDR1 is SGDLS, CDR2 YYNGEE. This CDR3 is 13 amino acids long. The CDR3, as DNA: TGTGCCAGCAGCGAACACTACAGCTATGGCTACACCTTC. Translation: CASSEHYSYGYTF.

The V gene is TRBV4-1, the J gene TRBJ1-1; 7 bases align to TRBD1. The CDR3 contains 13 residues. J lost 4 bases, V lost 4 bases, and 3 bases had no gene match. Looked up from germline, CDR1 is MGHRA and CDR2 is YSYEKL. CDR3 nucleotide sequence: TGCGCCAGCAGCCCCAGGGGGTTCACTGAAGCTTTCTTT. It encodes CASSPRGFTEAFF.

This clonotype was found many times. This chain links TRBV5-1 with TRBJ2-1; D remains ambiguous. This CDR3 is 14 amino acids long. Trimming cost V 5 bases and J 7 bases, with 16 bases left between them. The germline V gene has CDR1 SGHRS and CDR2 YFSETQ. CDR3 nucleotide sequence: TGCGCCAGCAGTCGGAGCGCAGGCGCAAATGAGCAGTTCTTC. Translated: CASSRSAGANEQFF.

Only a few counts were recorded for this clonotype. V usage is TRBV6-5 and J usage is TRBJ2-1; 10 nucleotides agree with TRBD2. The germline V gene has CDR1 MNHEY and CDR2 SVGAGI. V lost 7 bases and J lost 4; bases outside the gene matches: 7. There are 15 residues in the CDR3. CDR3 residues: CASTRTSGRYNEQFF. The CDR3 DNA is TGTGCCAGCACCCGGACTAGCGGACGTTACAATGAGCAGTTCTTC.